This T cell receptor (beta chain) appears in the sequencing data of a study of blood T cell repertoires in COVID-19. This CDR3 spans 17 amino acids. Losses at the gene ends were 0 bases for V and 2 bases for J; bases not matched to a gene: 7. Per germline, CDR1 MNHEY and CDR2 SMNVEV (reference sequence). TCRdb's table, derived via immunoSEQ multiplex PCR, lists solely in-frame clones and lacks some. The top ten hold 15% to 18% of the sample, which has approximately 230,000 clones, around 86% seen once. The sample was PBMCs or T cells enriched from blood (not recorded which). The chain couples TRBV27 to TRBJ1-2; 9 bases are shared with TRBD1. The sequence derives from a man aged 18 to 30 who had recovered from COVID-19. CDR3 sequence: CASSLSGQGIRNYGYTF. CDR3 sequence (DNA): TGTGCCAGCAGTTTATCGGGACAGGGTATCCGGAACTATGGCTACACCTTC.